These 10 T cell receptor beta chains came from one sample sequenced in a study of blood T cell repertoires in COVID-19. Repertoires were generated with immunoSEQ multiplex PCR, while TCRdb's copy carries only in-frame clones and drops some. The repertoire holds tens of thousands of clones, with 90% as singletons. Sequencing used peripheral blood. The receptor source for this set is a human donor in a cohort sampled during active COVID-19.

V gene TRBV4-1 combines with J gene TRBJ2-7, with 9 bases identical to TRBD2. Germline CDR1 and CDR2: MGHRA and YSYEKL. The J segment lost 0 bases and the V segment lost 0 bases, leaving 18 bases of the junction unmatched. This CDR3 spans 21 amino acids. The CDR3 DNA reads TGCGCCAGCAGCCAAGATCCCCGACTAGCGGCAGCCTCTCCAAGCTCCTACGAGCAGTACTTC. Its protein product is CASSQDPRLAAASPSSYEQYF.

The chain combines TRBV5-1 with TRBJ1-2, with 7 bases identical to TRBD1. The CDR3 spans 15 residues. Germline V gene lookup returns CDR1 SGHRS and CDR2 YFSETQ. Trimming at V came to 4 bases and at J to 4 bases, leaving 10 bases not matched to a gene. This CDR3 is CASSPGRGQTYGYTF. In DNA form, the CDR3 reads TGCGCCAGCAGCCCTGGCCGGGGACAGACCTATGGCTACACCTTC.

In its sample, this clone was seen once. V gene TRBV27 combines with J gene TRBJ2-1, with 7 positions matching TRBD2. Trimming cost V 2 bases and J 3 bases; bases outside gene matches: 4. In germline, CDR1 is MNHEY, CDR2 SMNVEV (reference sequence). The CDR3 has 15 amino acids. CDR3 coding DNA: TGTGCCAGCAGTTTAATGCTAGCGGACTACAATGAGCAGTTCTTC. It specifies CASSLMLADYNEQFF.

The gene calls are TRBV7-9 and TRBJ1-4, with D perhaps matching TRBD1 (5 bases). Per the germline V gene, CDR1 is SEHNR and CDR2 is FQNEAQ (reference sequence). The ends were cut back, 5 bases at V and 4 bases at J, with 14 bases in the middle. This CDR3 comprises 15 residues. Written as DNA, the CDR3 is TGTGCCAGCAGCCTTGGTTGGGGGGATAATGAAAAACTGTTTTTT. Translated, it gives CASSLGWGDNEKLFF.

The V gene is TRBV5-4, the J gene TRBJ1-1, with no clear D. The CDR3 totals 13 residues. Trimming removed 3 bases at V and 1 base at J, with 7 bases between. The germline V gene has CDR1 SGHNT and CDR2 YYREEE (reference sequence). The CDR3 loop is CASSYRGNTEAFF. The CDR3 DNA reads as TGTGCCAGCAGCTACCGCGGGAACACTGAAGCTTTCTTT.

The J gene is TRBJ1-3, the V gene TRBV5-4; D possibly corresponds to TRBD1 (6 bases). CDR1 and CDR2 from the germline V gene are SGHNT and YYREEE (reference sequence). Trimming cost V 4 bases and J 0 bases, with 8 bases left between them. The CDR3 is made up of 14 amino acids. In DNA, the CDR3 is TGTGCCAGCAGCCTACAGGGCTCTGGAAACACCATATATTTT. This translates into CASSLQGSGNTIYF.

This chain joins TRBV10-2 and TRBJ2-1; maybe TRBD2 (6 bases). The germline V gene encodes CDR1 WSHSY and CDR2 SAAADI. V shed 6 bases and J shed 5 bases, with 11 bases lying between them. The CDR3 loop spans 13 amino acids. This chain's CDR3 is CASRRRGDNEQFF. The DNA for the CDR3 is TGCGCCAGCAGGAGGAGGGGAGACAATGAGCAGTTCTTC.

This clone appeared a few times. This chain's CDR3 is CASSLAGMNTEAFF. In DNA, the CDR3 is TGTGCCAGCAGCCTAGCAGGGATGAACACTGAAGCTTTCTTT. The V call is TRBV14, the J call TRBJ1-1; possibly TRBD1 for D (5 bases). CDR1 and CDR2 from the germline V gene are SGHDN and FVKESK. The CDR3 has 14 amino acids. V lost 4 bases to trimming and J lost 0 bases, with 9 bases between them.

In its sample, this clone was seen a few times. J is TRBJ2-3 and V is TRBV4-2; D ambiguous. Trimming took 0 bases from V and 1 from J, leaving 5 bases between them. CDR3 length: 14 amino acids. Germline assignment: CDR1 LGHNA and CDR2 YNFKEQ. The CDR3 sequence: CASSQEYGTDTQYF. In nucleotides, the CDR3 is TGTGCCAGCAGCCAAGAATATGGCACAGATACGCAGTATTTT.

The chain uses TRBV27 and TRBJ1-6; 9 bases match TRBD1. This CDR3 is 15 amino acids long. Losses at the gene ends were 6 bases for V and 5 bases for J; bases not matched to a gene: 5. Germline V gives CDR1 MNHEY, CDR2 SMNVEV (reference sequence). The chain's CDR3 is CASSLDRGNNSPLHF. In DNA, the CDR3 is TGTGCCAGCAGCTTGGACAGGGGTAATAATTCACCCCTCCACTTT.